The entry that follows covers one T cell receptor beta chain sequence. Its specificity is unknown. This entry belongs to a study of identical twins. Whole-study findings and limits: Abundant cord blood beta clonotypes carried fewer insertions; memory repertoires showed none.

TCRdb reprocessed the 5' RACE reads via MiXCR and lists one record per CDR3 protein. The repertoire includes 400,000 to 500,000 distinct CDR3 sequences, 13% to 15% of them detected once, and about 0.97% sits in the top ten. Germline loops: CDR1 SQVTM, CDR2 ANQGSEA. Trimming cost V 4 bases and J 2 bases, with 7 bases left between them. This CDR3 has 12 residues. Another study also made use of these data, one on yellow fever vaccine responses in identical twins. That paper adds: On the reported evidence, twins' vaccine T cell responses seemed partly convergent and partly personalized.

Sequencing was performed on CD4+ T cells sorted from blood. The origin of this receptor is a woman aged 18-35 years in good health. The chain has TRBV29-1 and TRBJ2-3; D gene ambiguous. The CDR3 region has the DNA TGCAGCGTTGTAATACTCACAGATACGCAGTATTTT. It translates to CSVVILTDTQYF.